The 24 T cell receptor beta chains in this list originate from one sample, sequenced in a study of Graves' ophthalmopathy and Graves' hyperthyroidism. The TCR beta CDR3 regions underwent amplification from RNA transcripts. The library came from an HTBI-primed first-round RT-PCR and a second-round multiplex PCR. TCRdb fed the multiplex PCR reads into MiXCR, producing one record per CDR3 protein. Of under 400,000 distinct CDR3 sequences in the sample, under 20% are singletons; the top ten hold roughly an eighth. Sequencing was done on a sample of peripheral blood. The origin of the receptors is an adult man with Graves' ophthalmopathy.

This clonotype was observed many times. The chain is built from TRBV29-1 and TRBJ2-5; possibly TRBD1 for D (6 bases). Germline V gives CDR1 SQVTM, CDR2 ANQGSEA. The CDR3 loop spans 12 amino acids. Trimming removed 5 bases from V and 2 bases from J, with 9 bases in between. CDR3 in amino acids: CSVLDRQETQYF. The CDR3 DNA follows: TGCAGCGTTTTGGACAGACAAGAGACCCAGTACTTC.

This clonotype was detected many times. The V gene is TRBV20-1, the J gene TRBJ1-2; D uncertain. The V and J ends lost 8 bases and 2 bases respectively, with 9 bases between them. From germline, CDR1 is DFQATT and CDR2 SNEGSKA (reference sequence). The CDR3 runs to 11 residues. The CDR3 loop is CSSEGNYGYTF. The CDR3 DNA is TGCAGTTCCGAGGGAAACTATGGCTACACCTTC.

This clonotype was counted ten times or more. V and J are TRBV11-2 and TRBJ1-1, with D possibly TRBD1 on 5 matching bases. Trimming left V 6 bases short and J 4 bases short, with 18 bases between. Germline V CDR1 and CDR2: SGHAT, FQNNGV. The CDR3 covers 15 residues. The CDR3 protein is CASSTWEGASTEAFF. The CDR3, as DNA: TGTGCCAGCAGTACTTGGGAAGGGGCCAGCACTGAAGCTTTCTTT.

This clonotype was found many times. This rearrangement joins TRBV25-1 to TRBJ1-6; 7 bases agree with TRBD1. The germline CDR1 and CDR2 sequences are MGHDK and SYGVNS. With 2 bases clipped from V and 4 bases from J, the junction kept 2 bases outside the gene matches. This CDR3 contains 15 residues. Here the CDR3 reads CASSETGQYNSPLHF. CDR3 in DNA: TGTGCCAGCAGTGAAACGGGACAGTATAATTCACCCCTCCACTTT.

This clonotype was recorded many times. CDR3: CAWSSRAGYTF. CDR3 nucleotide sequence: TGTGCCTGGAGCAGCAGGGCGGGCTACACCTTC. The chain couples TRBV30 to TRBJ1-2, with a weak D call TRBD1 (5 bases). Germline assignment: CDR1 GTSNPN and CDR2 SVGIG (reference sequence). With 3 bases removed from V and 8 bases from J, the gap between germline ends came to 10 bases. The CDR3 is 11 residues long.

Many counts were recorded for this clonotype. The chain combines TRBV19 with TRBJ1-3, with D maybe TRBD1 (5 bases). Trimming shortened V by 3 bases and J by 0 bases, and 12 bases separated the two germline ends. Per germline, CDR1 LNHDA and CDR2 SQIVND (reference sequence). The CDR3 spans 16 residues. CDR3 sequence reads: CASSMAQGASGNTIYF. The DNA for the CDR3 is TGTGCCAGTAGTATGGCCCAGGGAGCCTCTGGAAACACCATATATTTT.

V and J are TRBV15 and TRBJ2-5; 11 bases map to TRBD2. The germline V gene has CDR1 LNHNV and CDR2 YYDKDF (reference sequence). Unmatched junction bases numbered 4, after V lost 1 base and J lost 0 bases. This CDR3 is 17 amino acids long. CDR3 in amino acids: CATSRGLAGMNQETQYF. The CDR3 DNA reads as TGTGCCACCAGCAGAGGACTAGCGGGGATGAACCAAGAGACCCAGTACTTC.

The chain recombines TRBV2 with TRBJ1-2; D is uncertain. Per the germline V gene, CDR1 is SNHLY and CDR2 is FYNNEI. Trimming stripped 4 bases from V and 0 bases from J, with 9 bases between. This CDR3 is built from 14 residues. CDR3 DNA sequence: TGTGCCAGCAGTGTTAAAACAGCTAACTATGGCTACACCTTC. Its protein is CASSVKTANYGYTF.

This clonotype has a count of ten or more. The chain couples TRBV10-3 to TRBJ1-5; 7 bases match TRBD1. V shed 4 bases, J shed 1 base, and the junction held 4 bases outside the gene matches. Per germline, CDR1 ENHRY and CDR2 SYGVKD. CDR3 size: 15 residues. The CDR3, as DNA: TGTGCCATCAGTGTCTCGGGACAGAGCAATCAGCCCCAGCATTTT. The encoded protein is CAISVSGQSNQPQHF.

The sample holds many counts of this clonotype. The rearrangement links TRBV15 to TRBJ1-5; a possible D gene is TRBD1 (5 bases). Germline V gives CDR1 LNHNV, CDR2 YYDKDF (reference sequence). The V and J ends lost 0 bases and 0 bases respectively, with 12 bases between them. CDR3 length: 17 residues. CDR3 loop: CATSRDLGRASNQPQHF. CDR3 nucleotide sequence: TGTGCCACCAGCAGAGATCTGGGCAGGGCTAGCAATCAGCCCCAGCATTTT.

The chain links TRBV5-1 to TRBJ1-3, with 7 bases aligning to TRBD1. In germline, CDR1 is SGHRS, CDR2 YFSETQ. Germline trimming cut 1 base from V and 0 bases from J; bases unmatched to any gene: 4. The CDR3 spans 16 residues. CDR3 loop: CASSLTQGFSGNTIYF. DNA for the CDR3: TGCGCCAGCAGCTTGACACAGGGGTTCTCTGGAAACACCATATATTTT.

Many counts were recorded for this clonotype. The V call is TRBV7-9, the J call TRBJ2-2, with 7 bases that match TRBD1. Germline V gene sequence: CDR1 SEHNR, CDR2 FQNEAQ (reference sequence). This CDR3 contains 15 residues. V gave up 2 bases and J gave up 4 bases; unmatched junction bases: 4. For the CDR3, the DNA is TGTGCCAGCAGCTTATTGGGACAGATCACCGGGGAGCTGTTTTTT. The encoded protein is CASSLLGQITGELFF.

The rearrangement links TRBV6-2 or TRBV6-3 to TRBJ1-6; TRBD1 is a possible D gene (5 bases). Germline V lookup: CDR1 MNHEY, CDR2 SVGEGT. Trimming removed 0 bases at V and 5 bases at J, with 26 bases between. The CDR3 has 21 residues. CDR3 sequence reads: CASSYSSGSLFSHGNNSPLHF. In nucleotides, the CDR3 is TGTGCCAGCAGTTACTCGTCAGGGAGCCTATTCAGCCACGGGAATAATTCACCCCTCCACTTT.

In this sample, this clonotype turned up many times. Because the CDR3 is missing its conserved closing phenylalanine or tryptophan, this is likely a read error. CDR3 nucleotide sequence: TGTGCCACGAGGACAGGGTGGGCTGAAGCTTTCCTT. Encoded protein: CATRTGWAEAFL. This chain joins TRBV6-1 and TRBJ1-1; 8 bases map to TRBD1. Germline V gene lookup returns CDR1 MNHNS and CDR2 SASEGT. The length of the CDR3 is 12 residues. After removal of 10 bases from V and 6 bases from J, the junction contained 7 bases not matched to a gene.

CDR3 nucleotides: TGTGCCAGCACCTACACGGACAGGAGCAATCAGCCCCAGCATTTT. Protein: CASTYTDRSNQPQHF. This sequence joins TRBV12-3 or TRBV12-4 and TRBJ1-5; 7 bases align to TRBD1. V lost 7 bases and J lost 1; bases outside the gene matches: 7. The CDR3 totals 15 residues.

This clonotype was counted at least ten times. V gene TRBV6-5 combines with J gene TRBJ1-5, with 7 positions matching TRBD1. V was clipped by 5 bases and J by 5 bases; unmatched bases: 3. The germline V gene encodes CDR1 MNHEY and CDR2 SVGAGI. The CDR3 consists of 13 residues. The CDR3 spells CASSPGTDQPQHF. The DNA of the CDR3 is TGTGCCAGCAGTCCCGGGACAGATCAGCCCCAGCATTTT.

This clonotype came up many times. One end of the junction fails to match germline, which may point to a read error. V gene TRBV7-9 combines with J gene TRBJ1-1; tentative D call: TRBD1 (6 bases). The germline V gene has CDR1 SEHNR and CDR2 FQNEAQ (reference sequence). The CDR3 runs to 14 residues. CDR3 DNA: TGTGCCAGCGCCGAGGGGGGATTGGGAACTGAAGCTTCCTTT. Its protein product is CASAEGGLGTEASF.

This clonotype has more than one count but fewer than ten. The chain uses TRBV6-2 or TRBV6-3 and TRBJ2-7, with a tentative D call TRBD1 (6 bases). The germline CDR1 and CDR2 sequences are MNHEY and SVGEGT. The ends were cut back, 5 bases at V and 3 bases at J, with 11 bases in the middle. The CDR3 loop spans 13 amino acids. This CDR3 is CASSLRDNYEQYF. In DNA form, the CDR3 reads TGTGCCAGCAGTCTCCGGGACAACTACGAGCAGTACTTC.

This clonotype was seen ten or more times. This rearrangement joins TRBV20-1 to TRBJ1-3; a possible D gene is TRBD1 (5 bases). The CDR3 covers 16 residues. Trimming left V 0 bases short and J 0 bases short, with 12 bases between. Germline CDR1 reads DFQATT; CDR2 reads SNEGSKA (reference sequence). The CDR3 DNA is TGCAGTGCTAGAGAACCGGGACTTAACTCTGGAAACACCATATATTTT. Its translation is CSAREPGLNSGNTIYF.

At least ten counts were recorded for this clonotype. The V call is TRBV6-1, the J call TRBJ1-5; 11 bases align to TRBD1. The trim removed 9 bases at V and 3 bases at J, leaving 7 bases unmatched. The CDR3 consists of 15 residues. Germline CDR1 reads MNHNS; CDR2 reads SASEGT. CDR3 in DNA: TGTGCCAGTACCTGGACAGGGGGCGACAATCAGCCCCAGCATTTT. Translated, it gives CASTWTGGDNQPQHF.

This clonotype showed up many times. The chain employs TRBV6-6 and TRBJ2-7, with D hard to call. Trimming pared 6 bases from V and 4 bases from J, leaving 19 bases between. Germline-derived CDR1 and CDR2 are MNHNY and SVGAGI (reference sequence). The CDR3 loop spans 15 amino acids. The CDR3 protein is CASRPMGVLSYEQYF. CDR3 sequence (DNA): TGTGCCAGCAGACCCATGGGTGTCCTGTCATACGAGCAGTACTTC.

This clonotype was seen many times. The rearrangement joins TRBV2 to TRBJ2-2; D ambiguous. The CDR3 has 13 amino acids. V was clipped by 7 bases and J by 6 bases, with 12 bases between them. The germline CDR1 and CDR2 sequences are SNHLY and FYNNEI. The CDR3 DNA reads TGTGCCAGCAAGGGTGGCTGGGCCGGGGAGCTGTTTTTT. It specifies CASKGGWAGELFF. The complete variable domain, with remaining parts taken from reference TRBV2 and TRBJ2-2, reads EPEVTQTPSHQVTQMGQEVILRCVPISNHLYFYWYRQILGQKVEFLVSFYNNEISEKSEIFDDQFSVERPDGSNFTLKIRSTKLEDSAMYFCASKGGWAGELFFGEGSRLTVL.

This clonotype was detected ten times or more. V and J are TRBV20-1 and TRBJ1-5; perhaps TRBD1 as D (5 bases). V was shortened by 3 bases and J by 4 bases, with 10 bases between the two germline ends. CDR3 length: 13 residues. Germline loops: CDR1 DFQATT, CDR2 SNEGSKA (reference sequence). The CDR3 here is CSASRSGNQPQHF. In DNA form, the CDR3 reads TGCAGTGCTAGTAGGTCAGGGAATCAGCCCCAGCATTTT.

The DNA for the CDR3 is TGTGCCTGGAGTACCCGGGCAAATTACTTCGAAGCTTTCTTT. Translated: CAWSTRANYFEAFF. The genes are TRBV30 and TRBJ1-1; no firm D call. CDR1 GTSNPN and CDR2 SVGIG come from the germline V gene (reference sequence). CDR3 length equals 14 residues. V lost 2 bases and J lost 8, with 18 bases in between.